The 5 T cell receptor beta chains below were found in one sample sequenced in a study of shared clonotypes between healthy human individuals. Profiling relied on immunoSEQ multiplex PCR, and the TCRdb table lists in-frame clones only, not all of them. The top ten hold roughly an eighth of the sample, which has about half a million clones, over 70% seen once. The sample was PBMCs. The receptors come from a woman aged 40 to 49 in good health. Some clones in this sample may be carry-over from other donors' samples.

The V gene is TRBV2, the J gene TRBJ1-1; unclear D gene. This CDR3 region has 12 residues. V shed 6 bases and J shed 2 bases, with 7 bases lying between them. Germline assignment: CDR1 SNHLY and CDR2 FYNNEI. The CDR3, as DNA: TGTGCCAGCAGGTGGGGAAACACTGAAGCTTTCTTT. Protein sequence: CASRWGNTEAFF.

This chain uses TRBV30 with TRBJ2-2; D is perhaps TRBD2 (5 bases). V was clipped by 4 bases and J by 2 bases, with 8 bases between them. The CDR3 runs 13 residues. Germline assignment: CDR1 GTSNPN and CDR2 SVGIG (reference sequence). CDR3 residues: CAWKRGNTGELFF. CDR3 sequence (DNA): TGTGCCTGGAAACGGGGAAACACCGGGGAGCTGTTTTTT.

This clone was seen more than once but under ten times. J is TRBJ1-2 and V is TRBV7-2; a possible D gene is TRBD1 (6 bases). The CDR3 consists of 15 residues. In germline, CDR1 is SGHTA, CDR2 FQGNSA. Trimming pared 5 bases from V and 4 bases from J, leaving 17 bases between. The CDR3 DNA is TGTGCCAGCAGCCCAGGGGAGCCGGCCGCCTATGGCTACACCTTC. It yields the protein CASSPGEPAAYGYTF.

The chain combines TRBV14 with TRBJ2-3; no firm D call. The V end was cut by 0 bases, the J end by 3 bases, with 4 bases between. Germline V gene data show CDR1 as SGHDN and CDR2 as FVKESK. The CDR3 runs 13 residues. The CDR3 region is CASSQELTDTQYF. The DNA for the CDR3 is TGTGCCAGCAGCCAAGAATTGACAGATACGCAGTATTTT.

The CDR3 nucleotides are TGTGCCAGCAGTCCCCTGAACACCGGGGAGCTGTTTTTT. This sequence encodes CASSPLNTGELFF. The chain combines TRBV27 with TRBJ2-2; D is unclear. Germline V CDR1 and CDR2: MNHEY, SMNVEV (reference sequence). V was trimmed by 5 bases and J by 1 base, leaving 5 bases between them. The CDR3 is 13 residues long.